This TCR beta chain was retrieved from a study of persistence of HIV-infected CD4 T cells (TCRdb year 2020). Study-wide context: The median time participants had been on suppressive ART was 7 to 9 years. Apart from two participants who underwent leukapheresis at a single time point, peripheral blood samples of up to roughly 180 mL were collected from participants at multiple time points. Anti-CD3/anti-CD28 stimulation activated a higher proportion of cells, with a lower memory fraction, than antigen stimulation. CMV- and HIV-1 Gag-responding CD4+ T cells were isolated from ART-treated individuals so that antigen-driven clonal expansion of HIV-1-infected cells could be examined. TCRbeta sequencing assessed the clonality of all cells in each sorted population, while proviral sequencing assessed the clonality of infected cells. Cross-participant TCR cluster analysis included under ten participants for CMV and over five participants for Gag.

The immunoSEQ hsTCRB assay version 4 in survey mode was used to sequence TCRbeta repertoires from genomic DNA. Genomic DNA was diluted to 7.5 to 10 ng/uL, and up to roughly 1 ug per sample was used for TCRbeta sequencing. The published analysis was carried out like this. ImmunoSeq Analyzer 3.0 was used for analysis of TCRbeta data, and diversity was computed on productive nucleotide rearrangements. The improved Chao index was used to estimate lower-bound TCR diversity, and the Gini coefficient was used to estimate clonality using the Immunarch R package. Different nucleotide rearrangements encoding the same CDR3beta amino acid sequence were treated as distinct clonotypes. Differential abundance analysis identified TCRbeta sequences significantly enriched in antigen-responding cells relative to anti-CD3/anti-CD28-activated cells. GLIPH2 clustered TCRs by predicted peptide-MHC specificity, both within individual participants and across merged participant data sets. TCRdb retrieved this table from immuneACCESS and kept in-frame rearrangements only. Not all clones are present; in checked studies, unresolved V genes account for under half, and no reason is known for the remainder. V, J and clone size reflect that table, while D and trimming were determined from the DNA. The sample records 35,000 to 55,000 clones, roughly nine tenths of which are singletons. In total, the top ten clones hold 1.8% of the sample.

Points the paper makes about the study in general: The study involved few individuals and tested only a limited range of antigens. A correlation was observed between TCR oligoclonality and proviral oligoclonality within the same sorted populations. TCRbeta richness in CMV- and Gag-responding cells was significantly lower than in anti-CD3/anti-CD28-responding cells; CMV-responding cells had higher oligoclonality than CD3/CD28-stimulated and Gag-responding cells. Because the TCR analyses were done in bulk, restricting them to just the rare CMV-responding cells that actually carried HIV-1 proviruses was not possible. Enrichment of degenerate expanded CDR3beta sequences was found in antigen-responding cells, suggesting convergent selection of CD4+ responses to CMV and Gag.

From a lookup of the germline V gene, CDR1 and CDR2 are MNHEY and SVGAGI. A distance of 9 bases separates the germline ends of V and J, which lose 6 bases and 1 base respectively. The CDR3 covers 13 residues, taking in both the cysteine and the phenylalanine. The retained sequence is limited to the CDR3, 39 bases, with the frame set at the first base. The treatment or condition label, read with the paper, signifies: suppressive antiretroviral therapy. As a nonspecific positive control representing the CD4+ T cell repertoire, the cells were stimulated with anti-CD3/anti-CD28 magnetic beads. Responding CD4+ T cells were sorted on the basis of upregulation of both CD40 ligand and CD69. Participants were HIV-1-infected adults who started suppressive ART during chronic infection. For at least 4 years, the participants' plasma HIV-1 RNA had been undetectable, below 50 copies/mL. To be included, participants needed a CD4+ T cell count above 400 cells/uL and a positive CMV serology. Before stimulation, PBMCs were isolated using density centrifugation and depleted of CD8+ T cells. CD8-depleted PBMCs were stimulated for approximately 18 hours with anti-CD28/CD49d costimulation, CD40-blocking antibody and enfuvirtide to prevent new infections. Sorting was done on either a Beckman Coulter MoFlo Legacy or an XDP sorter, and propidium iodide was used to exclude dead cells. The QIAamp DNA Mini Kit was used for genomic DNA extraction from samples above one million cells, and the Quick-DNA Microprep Kit was used otherwise.

In this sample, this clone turned up a few times. The antigen it recognizes is unknown. No qualities accompany the bases; no much larger clone lies one base away. This specimen consisted of CD4+ T cells sorted from PBMCs after approximately 19-hour stimulation, obtained from a patient who received antiretroviral therapy. The cell subset or site label here, explained by the study, means: CD40L+CD69+ CD4 T cells responding to anti-CD3/anti-CD28 beads, representing the overall repertoire. The chain couples TRBV6-5 to TRBJ1-2; there is no confident call for the D gene. The sequence derives from an adult man with HIV who was CMV-seropositive. The bases read TGTGCCAGCAGGACACAGATTAACTATGGCTACACCTTC. It specifies CASRTQINYGYTF.